The 19 T cell receptor beta chains in this list originate from one sample, sequenced in a study of cytomegalovirus exposure and HLA in healthy donors. Measured with immunoSEQ multiplex PCR; TCRdb has only the in-frame clones, and not every one. The data contain 80,000 to 100,000 clones, roughly 84% of them singletons. Sequencing was performed on PBMCs. These receptors all come from a man aged 18 to 30 in good health and CMV-seropositive.

This chain links TRBV5-1 with TRBJ2-7; 8 nucleotides line up with TRBD2. Unmatched junction bases numbered 15, after V lost 4 bases and J lost 3 bases. This CDR3 has 17 residues. Germline V CDR1 and CDR2: SGHRS, YFSETQ. This chain's CDR3 is CASSRPGTGTSVYEQYF. The CDR3 bases are TGCGCCAGCAGCCGACCCGGGACCGGGACTAGTGTCTACGAGCAGTACTTC.

V is TRBV4-3 and J is TRBJ2-2; no clear D gene. The germline gives CDR1 LGHNA, CDR2 YSLEER. V lost 0 bases, J lost 5 bases, and 10 bases lay in between. The CDR3 totals 15 residues. The CDR3 is CASSQDLVPTGELFF. The CDR3 DNA sequence: TGCGCCAGCAGCCAAGATCTTGTCCCGACCGGGGAGCTGTTTTTT.

V is TRBV28 and J is TRBJ2-1, with D perhaps matching TRBD2 (6 bases). With 3 bases removed from V and 3 bases from J, the gap between germline ends came to 15 bases. CDR3 length: 16 residues. Germline loops: CDR1 MDHEN, CDR2 SYDVKM. The CDR3 sequence: CASSLWEEVNYNEQFF. CDR3 nucleotide sequence: TGTGCCAGCAGTTTGTGGGAGGAGGTTAACTACAATGAGCAGTTCTTC. Variable domain in full (rest from reference TRBV28 and TRBJ2-1): DVKVTQSSRYLVKRTGEKVFLECVQDMDHENMFWYRQDPGLGLRLIYFSYDVKMKEKGDIPEGYSVSREKKERFSLILESASTNQTSMYLCASSLWEEVNYNEQFFGPGTRLTVL.

The chain joins TRBV28 to TRBJ2-1; the match to TRBD2 covers 7 bases. After removal of 5 bases from V and 3 bases from J, the junction contained 10 bases not matched to a gene. In germline, CDR1 is MDHEN, CDR2 SYDVKM. The CDR3 contains 16 residues. The CDR3, as DNA: TGTGCCAGCAGTCACAGGACTAGAGCGGGCTACAATGAGCAGTTCTTC. This translates into CASSHRTRAGYNEQFF.

The chain recombines TRBV7-2 with TRBJ2-7; D perhaps matches TRBD1 (5 bases). Germline V gene data show CDR1 as SGHTA and CDR2 as FQGNSA. The CDR3 totals 14 residues. V lost 3 bases to trimming and J lost 0 bases, with 9 bases between them. The CDR3 DNA reads TGTGCCAGCAGCTTTTTACAGGACTCCTACGAGCAGTACTTC. Amino acids: CASSFLQDSYEQYF.

The chain uses TRBV29-1 and TRBJ2-3; 9 nucleotides align to TRBD2. V was pared by 5 bases and J by 5 bases, with 5 bases of the junction left unmatched. The germline V gene has CDR1 SQVTM and CDR2 ANQGSEA. The CDR3 covers 13 residues. The CDR3 nucleotides read TGCAGCGTTTGCGGGAGGGCCGTAGATACGCAGTATTTT. Residues: CSVCGRAVDTQYF.

In this sample, this clone turned up once. This chain joins TRBV18 and TRBJ2-3; no reliable D call. The CDR3 is 17 amino acids. Per germline, CDR1 KGHSH and CDR2 LQKENI. V was clipped by 3 bases and J by 0 bases, with 16 bases between them. The CDR3 region has the DNA TGTGCCAGCTCACCTCTATCGACTGGGTCTAGCACAGATACGCAGTATTTT. It specifies CASSPLSTGSSTDTQYF.

Only one count was recorded for this clone. The chain has TRBV9 and TRBJ2-1; 8 bases fit TRBD2. In germline, CDR1 is SGDLS, CDR2 YYNGEE. Trimming removed 0 bases from V and 7 bases from J; junction bases left unmatched: 6. The CDR3 length is 15 residues. Written as DNA, the CDR3 is TGTGCCAGCAGCGTAGGAGGGACTAGTGTAAATGAGCAGTTCTTC. It yields the protein CASSVGGTSVNEQFF.

The chain has TRBV9 and TRBJ2-7; tentative D call: TRBD1 (5 bases). Germline V CDR1 and CDR2: SGDLS, YYNGEE. Deletions cut 0 bases from V and 4 bases from J, with 14 bases between. This CDR3 is built from 15 residues. CDR3: CASSVEGARGYEQYF. Here the CDR3 DNA reads TGTGCCAGCAGCGTAGAGGGCGCAAGGGGATACGAGCAGTACTTC.

This chain uses TRBV19 with TRBJ1-2; no reliable D call. V lost 3 bases to trimming and J lost 7 bases, with 9 bases between them. The germline V gene encodes CDR1 LNHDA and CDR2 SQIVND (reference sequence). This CDR3 spans 12 amino acids. The CDR3 bases are TGTGCCAGTAGTATGGTGGAGAGTGGCTACACCTTC. It encodes CASSMVESGYTF.

This chain's CDR3 is CAISETATSNQPQHF. In DNA, the CDR3 is TGTGCCATCAGCGAGACAGCTACTAGCAATCAGCCCCAGCATTTT. The chain employs TRBV10-3 and TRBJ1-5; D is possibly TRBD1 (5 bases). Trimming removed 6 bases at V and 0 bases at J, with 12 bases between. The CDR3 contains 15 residues. Germline V gives CDR1 ENHRY, CDR2 SYGVKD.

The chain recombines TRBV28 with TRBJ2-3, with 12 bases fitting TRBD2. Looked up from germline, CDR1 is MDHEN and CDR2 is SYDVKM. The CDR3 runs 19 residues. The J segment lost 3 bases and the V segment lost 3 bases, leaving 13 bases of the junction unmatched. CDR3 region: CASSLPMGSSGRGTDTQYF. CDR3 nucleotide sequence: TGTGCCAGCAGTTTGCCAATGGGGTCTAGCGGGAGGGGGACAGATACGCAGTATTTT.

The chain carries TRBV2 and TRBJ1-4, with D tentatively TRBD1 (5 bases). Germline assignment: CDR1 SNHLY and CDR2 FYNNEI. The CDR3 covers 13 residues. Trimming cost V 4 bases and J 8 bases, with 11 bases left between them. The CDR3, as DNA: TGTGCCAGCAGTGGGCAGGGAGGAGAAAAACTGTTTTTT. Translated: CASSGQGGEKLFF.

The chain is built from TRBV9 and TRBJ1-1; D remains unclear. V shed 5 bases and J shed 0 bases, with 17 bases lying between them. Germline lookup yields CDR1 SGDLS and CDR2 YYNGEE. This CDR3 has 16 amino acids. The CDR3 DNA is TGTGCCAGCAGAGCTAGTAGGAGGGCGCTGAACACTGAAGCTTTCTTT. This gives the protein CASRASRRALNTEAFF.

CDR3 sequence (DNA): TGTGCCACCAAAAGGGGGGGGTTAGATACGCAGTATTTT. Translating it yields CATKRGGLDTQYF. The chain couples TRBV13 to TRBJ2-3; TRBD2 is a possible D gene (7 bases). The V gene lost 10 bases and the J gene lost 5 bases, with 16 bases spanning the gap. CDR1 PRHDT and CDR2 FYEKMQ come from the germline V gene (reference sequence). The CDR3 is 13 amino acids.

This chain links TRBV7-2 with TRBJ1-2, with D uncertain. From germline, CDR1 is SGHTA and CDR2 FQGNSA. The CDR3 runs to 12 residues. V was shortened by 5 bases and J by 2 bases, with 6 bases between the two germline ends. CDR3 bases: TGTGCCAGCAGCCCCCAAAACTATGGCTACACCTTC. Its protein product is CASSPQNYGYTF.

The genes are TRBV5-1 and TRBJ2-5, with 11 bases aligning to TRBD1. After removal of 4 bases from V and 5 bases from J, the junction contained 13 bases not matched to a gene. Germline V lookup: CDR1 SGHRS, CDR2 YFSETQ. This CDR3 contains 17 residues. The DNA of the CDR3 is TGCGCCAGCAGCATGGACAGGGGGCAGGTGGTCGGGGAGACCCAGTACTTC. It translates to CASSMDRGQVVGETQYF.

The chain couples TRBV6-1 to TRBJ2-6; possibly TRBD2 for D (6 bases). CDR1 is MNHNS, CDR2 SASEGT, per germline. There are 17 residues in the CDR3. V was clipped by 4 bases and J by 0 bases, with 13 bases between them. This CDR3 is CASSVGRLVSGANVLTF. CDR3 nucleotide sequence: TGTGCCAGCAGTGTTGGGAGGTTGGTCTCTGGGGCCAACGTCCTGACTTTC.

V and J are TRBV11-3 and TRBJ2-7, with a tentative D call TRBD1 (6 bases). Germline V gives CDR1 SGHNT, CDR2 YENEEA. The CDR3 consists of 17 residues. V dropped 0 bases and J dropped 4 bases, with 19 bases sitting between them. The CDR3 protein is CASSLDLRRVGQYEQYF. The DNA for the CDR3 is TGTGCCAGCAGCTTAGATCTTCGCCGGGTGGGACAATACGAGCAGTACTTC.